Described below is a single T cell receptor beta chain sequence and its context. Its antigen is not identified. These data are taken from a study of graft-versus-host responses after intestinal transplantation. Study background: Each recipient received a multivisceral, liver-intestinal, or isolated intestinal graft. Every recipient had anti-thymocyte globulin induction and about three years of tacrolimus plus steroids. Findings and caveats of the study: Maximum circulating GvH clone levels tracked with early post-transplant HvG decreases.

Some clones are missing from TCRdb's copy, which holds only in-frame ones; the method was immunoSEQ multiplex PCR. The repertoire holds more than 95,000 clones, about 90% seen once, with roughly 1% in the top ten. Trimming cost V 3 bases and J 1 base; bases outside gene matches: 13. CDR3 length equals 18 residues. Per germline, CDR1 LNHDA and CDR2 SQIVND (reference sequence). The chain combines TRBV19 with TRBJ2-5; TRBD2 matches 8 bases. Sequencing used unstimulated CD4+ T cells sorted from spleen or lymph node cells, obtained before intestinal transplant. The clonotype comes from a human donor who received an intestinal transplant. The CDR3 loop is CASSILGARGGFQETQYF. In DNA, the CDR3 is TGTGCCAGTAGTATTCTGGGTGCTCGGGGGGGCTTCCAAGAGACCCAGTACTTC.